This entry describes one T cell receptor beta chain. The antigen remains unidentified. The conserved final phenylalanine or tryptophan is absent from the CDR3, which likely points to a read error. Losses at the gene ends were 5 bases for V and 8 bases for J; bases not matched to a gene: 9. In germline, CDR1 is SEHNR, CDR2 FQNEAQ (reference sequence). The CDR3 contains 14 residues. TCRdb ran MiXCR on the multiplex PCR reads and lists one entry per CDR3 protein. This sample yields around 110,000 distinct CDR3 sequences, of which less than 40% are seen a single time; approximately 5% belongs to the top ten. This record comes from a study of breast tumors, draining lymph nodes, adjacent tissues. Study-wide findings and caveats: Tumor repertoires ranked between lymph nodes and nontumor tissue in diversity, with V and J gene preferences. Findings are consistent with lymph node origin and intratumoral expansion of most tumor T cells.

Samples came from axillary lymph nodes draining the breast cancer. This receptor was obtained from a female donor with breast cancer. Some clones in this sample may be carry-over from other donors' samples. The chain carries TRBV7-9 and TRBJ2-7; TRBD1 aligns across 10 bases. The sample taken for sequencing was axillary lymph node tissue. The CDR3 region has the DNA TGTGCCAGCAGCCCGGGACAGGGGTTTAGTAAGCAGTACCAC. It specifies CASSPGQGFSKQYH.